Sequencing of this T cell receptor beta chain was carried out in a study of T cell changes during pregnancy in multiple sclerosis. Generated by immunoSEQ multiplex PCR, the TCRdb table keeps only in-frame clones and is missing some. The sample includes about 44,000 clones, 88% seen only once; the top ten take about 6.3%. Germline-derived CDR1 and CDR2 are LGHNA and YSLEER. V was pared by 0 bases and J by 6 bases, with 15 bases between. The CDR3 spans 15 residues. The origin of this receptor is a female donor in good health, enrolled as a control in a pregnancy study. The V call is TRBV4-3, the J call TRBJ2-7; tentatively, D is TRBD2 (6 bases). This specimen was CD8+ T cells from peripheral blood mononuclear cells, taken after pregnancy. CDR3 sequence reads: CASSQDRAGNGEQYF. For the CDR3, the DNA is TGCGCCAGCAGCCAAGATAGGGCGGGGAACGGCGAGCAGTACTTC.